A single T cell receptor (beta chain) is shown here with its context. This sample is drawn from a study of blood T cell repertoires in COVID-19. As for the study in general: T cells, B-cell-depleted T cells, or PBMCs supplied cDNA or gDNA.

Profiling relied on immunoSEQ multiplex PCR, and the TCRdb table lists in-frame clones only, not all of them. The table lists about 120,000 clones, roughly 84% of them singletons. The length of the CDR3 is 13 residues. Trimming took off 4 bases at V and 5 bases at J, with 8 bases between the two ends. Per the germline V gene, CDR1 is SGHTA and CDR2 is FQGNSA. This TCR came from a woman in her 70s who had recovered from COVID-19. The specimen was peripheral blood. The chain recombines TRBV7-2 with TRBJ1-4; D not certain. CDR3 loop: CASSSEYNEKLFF. As DNA, the CDR3 is TGTGCCAGCAGCTCAGAATACAATGAAAAACTGTTTTTT.